The sequence of this TCR beta chain was determined in a study of OX40 agonist ivuxolimab in advanced cancers. The CDR3 has 16 residues. Germline V gene sequence: CDR1 MNHEY, CDR2 SMNVEV (reference sequence). The V segment lost 4 bases and the J segment 2 bases; nucleotides outside the gene matches: 6. Sequencing used immunoSEQ multiplex PCR; TCRdb keeps in-frame clones, though not all of them. The data show some 14,000 clones, with about 82% seen just once and 12% to 15% held by the top ten. The gene calls are TRBV27 and TRBJ2-7; 12 bases agree with TRBD2. This specimen was CD4+ or CD8+ T cells sorted from blood, taken in a trial of the OX40 agonist ivuxolimab. This TCR was recovered from an adult with an advanced solid tumor such as melanoma, head and neck, liver or kidney cancer. As DNA, the CDR3 is TGTGCCAGCAGTTCAGGGACTAGCGGGTTCCCCTACGAGCAGTACTTC. Its protein is CASSSGTSGFPYEQYF.